This T cell receptor (beta chain) was found in a study of glioma-infiltrating T cells after dendritic cell vaccination. For the study at large: Autologous tumor lysate-pulsed dendritic cell vaccination was given between the early 2000s and the early 2010s. Autologous tumor lysate was loaded overnight onto monocyte-derived dendritic cells grown about seven days with IL-4 and GM-CSF.

V shed 4 bases and J 9 bases; nucleotides not matched to a gene: 3. The CDR3 totals 14 residues. Germline V gene lookup returns CDR1 SGHTA and CDR2 FQGTGA. Up to about 2 ug genomic DNA was used for TCRB CDR3 amplification. The table came from immunoSEQ multiplex PCR; TCRdb's copy has only in-frame clones and leaves some out. The data contain more than 95,000 clones, roughly four fifths of them singletons. The receptor's source is a human donor with glioblastoma. The sequences come from blood, collected before dendritic cell vaccination. The chain has TRBV7-3 and TRBJ1-6, with 10 positions matching TRBD1. The CDR3 DNA is TGTGCCAGCAGCTCGCGGGACAGGGGTTCACCCCTCCACTTT. Amino acid sequence: CASSSRDRGSPLHF.